This T cell receptor beta chain was found in a study of regulatory T cells in long-lasting Graves disease. The authors built TCR beta libraries using iRepertoire HTBI primers and Arm-PCR of CDR3 regions. TCRdb analysed the multiplex PCR reads with MiXCR anew, one entry per CDR3 protein. The profile shows more than 450,000 distinct CDR3 sequences, around 16% of them singletons. As to time point: newly diagnosed GD, antithyroid drugs for less than 3 months. The TCR library was made from RNA that had been extracted from PBMCs in TRIzol. This clonotype was observed at least ten times. Another study also made use of these data, one on T cells in Graves' hyperthyroidism and ophthalmopathy. Turning to that study: Blood also contained most expanded thyroid clonotypes above 0.001.

This receptor was identified in a man between 35 and 55 years old with Graves disease. The sample consisted of peripheral blood mononuclear cells (PBMCs), taken at new diagnosis, from a patient treated with antithyroid drugs.

The CDR3 loop is CASSSLVRHQETQYF. The CDR3 coding sequence is TGTGCCAGCAGCTCTCTAGTCAGGCACCAAGAGACCCAGTACTTC. This chain uses TRBV7-2 with TRBJ2-5; D gene uncertain. The CDR3 runs 15 residues. Between the trimmed V and J ends, which lost 4 bases and 0 bases, there was a span of 12 bases. CDR1 is SGHTA and CDR2 is FQGNSA in the germline V gene.